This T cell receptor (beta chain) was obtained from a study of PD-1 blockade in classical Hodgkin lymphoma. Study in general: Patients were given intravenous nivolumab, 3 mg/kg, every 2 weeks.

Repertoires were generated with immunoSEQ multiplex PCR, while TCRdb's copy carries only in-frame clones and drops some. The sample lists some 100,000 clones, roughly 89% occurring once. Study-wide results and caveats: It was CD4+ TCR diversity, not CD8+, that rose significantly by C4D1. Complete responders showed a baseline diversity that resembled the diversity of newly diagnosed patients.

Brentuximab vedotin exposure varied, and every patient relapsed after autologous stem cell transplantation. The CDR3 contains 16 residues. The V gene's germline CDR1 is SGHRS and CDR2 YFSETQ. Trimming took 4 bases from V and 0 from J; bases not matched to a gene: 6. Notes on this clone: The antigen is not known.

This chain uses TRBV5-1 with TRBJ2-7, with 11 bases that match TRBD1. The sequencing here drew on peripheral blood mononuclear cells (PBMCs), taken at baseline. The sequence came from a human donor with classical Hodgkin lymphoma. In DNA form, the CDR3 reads TGCGCCAGCAGCGCATCCGGGACAGGGGGCTCCTACGAGCAGTACTTC. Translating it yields CASSASGTGGSYEQYF.